The rows below give T cell receptor beta chains drawn from one sample of a study of cytomegalovirus exposure and HLA in healthy donors. Sequencing used immunoSEQ multiplex PCR; TCRdb keeps in-frame clones, though not all of them. The sample yields tens of thousands of clones, approximately 68% seen once. The sequenced sample was PBMCs. The receptors were sampled from a boy between 10 and 17 years old in good health and CMV-seropositive. CDR3s include the opening cysteine and the closing phenylalanine or tryptophan. D genes are given only for firm matches. The size field is filled for only some rows; it gives once, few, many or a size class.

J gene: TRBJ2-1; V gene: TRBV5-8; CDR3 length: 14; clone size: -; D gene: -; CDR3 protein: CASSFGSSYNEQFF; CDR3 DNA: TGTGCCAGCAGCTTCGGTAGCTCCTACAATGAGCAGTTCTTC
J gene: TRBJ1-5; V gene: TRBV6-5; CDR3 length: 13; clone size: -; D gene: -; CDR3 protein: CASSYSFREPQHF; CDR3 DNA: TGTGCCAGCAGTTACTCATTTCGCGAGCCCCAGCATTTT
J gene: TRBJ1-1; V gene: TRBV7-9; CDR3 length: 12; clone size: once; D gene: -; CDR3 protein: CASSLSRQVLVF; CDR3 DNA: TGTGCCAGCAGCTTAAGTCGTCAGGTTCTTGTCTTT
J gene: TRBJ1-6; V gene: TRBV6-5; CDR3 length: 15; clone size: few; D gene: TRBD1; CDR3 protein: CASTLSGQGLRVLHF; CDR3 DNA: TGTGCCAGCACCCTATCGGGACAGGGCCTTAGAGTACTCCACTTT
J gene: TRBJ2-7; V gene: TRBV7-9; CDR3 length: 16; clone size: few; D gene: -; CDR3 protein: CASSSSSGRLTYEQYF; CDR3 DNA: TGTGCCAGCAGCTCTAGCTCGGGCAGGCTCACCTACGAGCAGTACTTC
J gene: TRBJ2-1; V gene: TRBV25-1; CDR3 length: 14; clone size: -; D gene: -; CDR3 protein: CAGSSSSSYNEQFF; CDR3 DNA: TGTGCCGGGAGTAGTTCGAGCTCCTACAATGAGCAGTTCTTC
J gene: TRBJ1-4; V gene: TRBV15; CDR3 length: 16; clone size: few; D gene: -; CDR3 protein: CATSRSRQASREKLFF; CDR3 DNA: TGTGCCACCAGCAGATCCCGACAGGCCTCAAGGGAAAAACTGTTTTTT
J gene: TRBJ1-6; V gene: TRBV30; CDR3 length: 14; clone size: few; D gene: TRBD1; CDR3 protein: CACRGTGYNSPLHF; CDR3 DNA: TGTGCCTGTAGGGGGACAGGGTATAATTCACCCCTCCACTTT
J gene: TRBJ2-5; V gene: TRBV6-1; CDR3 length: 14; clone size: -; D gene: TRBD1; CDR3 protein: CASSVGTGEETQYF; CDR3 DNA: TGTGCCAGCAGTGTTGGGACAGGGGAAGAGACCCAGTACTTC
J gene: TRBJ2-3; V gene: TRBV5-6; CDR3 length: 16; clone size: -; D gene: TRBD2; CDR3 protein: CASSLGTSGFTDTQYF; CDR3 DNA: TGTGCCAGCAGCTTGGGAACTAGCGGATTCACAGATACGCAGTATTTT
J gene: TRBJ1-2; V gene: TRBV7-9; CDR3 length: 16; clone size: -; D gene: TRBD1; CDR3 protein: CASSPETLDRVYGYTF; CDR3 DNA: TGTGCCAGCAGCCCGGAAACTTTAGACAGGGTCTATGGCTACACCTTC
J gene: TRBJ2-7; V gene: TRBV7-9; CDR3 length: 14; clone size: -; D gene: TRBD2; CDR3 protein: CATSLAGGPNEQYF; CDR3 DNA: TGTGCCACCTCACTAGCGGGAGGACCCAACGAGCAGTACTTC
J gene: TRBJ2-7; V gene: TRBV30; CDR3 length: 15; clone size: -; D gene: TRBD2; CDR3 protein: CAWSVSGRASYEQYF; CDR3 DNA: TGTGCCTGGAGTGTCAGCGGGAGGGCCTCCTACGAGCAGTACTTC
J gene: TRBJ2-1; V gene: TRBV5-4; CDR3 length: 16; clone size: -; D gene: TRBD2; CDR3 protein: CASSSPSGGDNNEQFF; CDR3 DNA: TGTGCCAGCAGTTCCCCTAGCGGGGGAGACAACAATGAGCAGTTCTTC
J gene: TRBJ1-1; V gene: TRBV2; CDR3 length: 10; clone size: once; D gene: -; CDR3 protein: CASIGREAFF; CDR3 DNA: TGTGCCAGCATTGGCAGGGAAGCTTTCTTT
J gene: TRBJ2-1; V gene: TRBV27; CDR3 length: 15; clone size: -; D gene: -; CDR3 protein: CASSPQGKMGNEQFF; CDR3 DNA: TGTGCCAGCAGTCCCCAGGGTAAGATGGGGAATGAGCAGTTCTTC
J gene: TRBJ1-2; V gene: TRBV18; CDR3 length: 14; clone size: -; D gene: -; CDR3 protein: CASSPSSDNYGYTF; CDR3 DNA: TGTGCCAGCTCACCATCGTCAGATAACTATGGCTACACCTTC
J gene: TRBJ1-3; V gene: TRBV7-9; CDR3 length: 13; clone size: few; D gene: -; CDR3 protein: CASILNRGNTIYF; CDR3 DNA: TGTGCCAGCATCTTAAACAGGGGAAACACCATATATTTT
J gene: TRBJ2-1; V gene: TRBV7-3; CDR3 length: 15; clone size: -; D gene: -; CDR3 protein: CASSLRAASYNEQFF; CDR3 DNA: TGTGCCAGCAGCTTAAGAGCGGCCTCCTACAATGAGCAGTTCTTC
J gene: TRBJ2-5; V gene: TRBV5-1; CDR3 length: 16; clone size: few; D gene: TRBD2; CDR3 protein: CASSLGVSGSGETQYF; CDR3 DNA: TGCGCCAGCAGCTTGGGAGTTAGCGGGAGCGGAGAGACCCAGTACTTC
J gene: TRBJ1-3; V gene: TRBV9; CDR3 length: 15; clone size: -; D gene: TRBD1; CDR3 protein: CASSAMDRVGNTIYF; CDR3 DNA: TGTGCCAGCAGCGCTATGGACAGGGTTGGAAACACCATATATTTT
J gene: TRBJ2-3; V gene: TRBV5-1; CDR3 length: 17; clone size: -; D gene: TRBD2; CDR3 protein: CASSSVASGGSTDTQYF; CDR3 DNA: TGCGCCAGCAGCTCCGTCGCTAGCGGGGGAAGCACAGATACGCAGTATTTT
J gene: TRBJ1-2; V gene: TRBV6-5; CDR3 length: 12; clone size: -; D gene: -; CDR3 protein: CASHRVNYGYTF; CDR3 DNA: TGTGCCAGCCACAGGGTTAACTATGGCTACACCTTC
J gene: TRBJ1-5; V gene: TRBV5-6; CDR3 length: 15; clone size: -; D gene: TRBD1; CDR3 protein: CASSGDRGRRQPQHF; CDR3 DNA: TGTGCCAGCAGCGGGGACAGGGGGCGCAGACAGCCCCAGCATTTT
J gene: TRBJ1-2; V gene: TRBV30; CDR3 length: 13; clone size: once; D gene: TRBD1; CDR3 protein: CAWSVRQGEGYTF; CDR3 DNA: TGTGCCTGGAGTGTAAGACAGGGTGAGGGCTACACCTTC
J gene: TRBJ2-2; V gene: TRBV7-3; CDR3 length: 16; clone size: once; D gene: -; CDR3 protein: CASSWGGGFYTGELFF; CDR3 DNA: TGTGCCAGCAGCTGGGGAGGGGGGTTTTACACCGGGGAGCTGTTTTTT
J gene: TRBJ2-7; V gene: TRBV29-1; CDR3 length: 14; clone size: few; D gene: TRBD1; CDR3 protein: CSGCQGAPAYEQYF; CDR3 DNA: TGCAGCGGGTGCCAGGGGGCACCGGCTTACGAGCAGTACTTC
J gene: TRBJ1-4; V gene: TRBV19; CDR3 length: 14; clone size: -; D gene: TRBD1; CDR3 protein: CASSMDRDREKLFF; CDR3 DNA: TGTGCCAGTAGTATGGACAGGGATCGGGAAAAACTGTTTTTT
J gene: TRBJ1-5; V gene: TRBV6-5; CDR3 length: 14; clone size: -; D gene: TRBD1; CDR3 protein: CASMPGGTNQPQHF; CDR3 DNA: TGTGCCAGCATGCCAGGGGGAACTAATCAGCCCCAGCATTTT
J gene: TRBJ2-2; V gene: TRBV6-1; CDR3 length: 16; clone size: -; D gene: TRBD1; CDR3 protein: CASSGQGARPTGELFF; CDR3 DNA: TGTGCCAGCAGTGGGCAGGGGGCCCGCCCAACCGGGGAGCTGTTTTTT
J gene: TRBJ2-7; V gene: TRBV15; CDR3 length: 15; clone size: -; D gene: TRBD1; CDR3 protein: CATSRTGGYSYEQYF; CDR3 DNA: TGTGCCACCAGCAGAACAGGGGGCTATTCCTACGAGCAGTACTTC